This T cell receptor (beta chain) was obtained from a study of T cell repertoires in cytomegalovirus infection. Study in general: The authors relied on CMV epitopes, both recently identified HLA-C-restricted and well-studied HLA-B-restricted.

Study observations and caveats: Ex vivo responses were dominated by HLA-C-restricted CMV-specific TCR beta clonotypes.

Via MiXCR, TCRdb re-called the reads, giving one row per CDR3 protein. The repertoire consists of about 920,000 distinct CDR3 sequences, with around 29% occurring once and the leading ten covering about 14%. Comment on this clonotype: Its cognate antigen is unknown.

The receptor was isolated from a human donor in good health (CMV status not recorded). Some clones in this sample may be carry-over from other donors' samples. The material sequenced was cultured CD8+ T cells from PBMCs, taken from culture after CMV antigen stimulation.

Here the CDR3 DNA reads TGTGCCAGCAGTCCCATAGCAGGGGAGTACGAGCAGTACTTC. Its translation is CASSPIAGEYEQYF. This chain links TRBV12-3 or TRBV12-4 with TRBJ2-7; D possibly corresponds to TRBD1 (6 bases). The germline V and J ends were trimmed by 5 bases and 4 bases, with 15 bases remaining between them. The CDR3 is 14 amino acids.